The rows below give T cell receptor beta chains drawn from one sample of a study of cytomegalovirus exposure and HLA in healthy donors. Produced via immunoSEQ multiplex PCR; TCRdb's table is partial and in-frame only. Altogether around 110,000 clones are present, about 76% being singletons, with the ten largest covering roughly 3.9%. Input material: PBMCs. Receptor source: a woman in her thirties in good health and CMV-seronegative. CDR3s include the opening cysteine and the closing phenylalanine or tryptophan. The D gene is left open where the match is weak. Not all rows give a size; the values are once, few, many and, for expanded clones, a class.

D gene	clone size	V gene	J gene	CDR3 protein	CDR3 DNA
TRBD2	-	TRBV6-1	TRBJ2-3	CASSGRAGDTQYF	TGTGCCAGCAGCGGGAGGGCCGGAGATACGCAGTATTTT
TRBD1	few	TRBV14	TRBJ1-2	CASSPRTGLNYGYTF	TGTGCCAGCAGCCCTAGGACAGGGTTGAACTATGGCTACACCTTC
-	-	TRBV29-1	TRBJ2-7	CSVVGPEEQYF	TGCAGCGTTGTGGGCCCCGAGGAGCAGTACTTC
-	-	TRBV18	TRBJ2-7	CASSPSSYEQYF	TGTGCCAGCTCACCTAGCTCCTACGAGCAGTACTTC
-	-	TRBV6-1	TRBJ2-1	CASSEVGLGLTVFSYNEQFF	TGTGCCAGCAGTGAAGTGGGTTTGGGCCTGACGGTGTTCTCCTACAATGAGCAGTTCTTC
TRBD2	once	TRBV5-1	TRBJ2-1	CASSMSSGISYNEQFF	TGCGCCAGCAGTATGTCTAGCGGGATTAGCTACAATGAGCAGTTCTTC
-	-	TRBV27	TRBJ2-5	CASSQFGTQYF	TGTGCCAGCAGTCAGTTTGGGACCCAGTACTTC
-	-	TRBV6-5	TRBJ1-2	CASRRGSHGYTF	TGTGCCAGCAGGCGGGGCAGCCATGGCTACACCTTC
TRBD1	-	TRBV28	TRBJ1-5	CASSMTGGSNQPQHF	TGTGCCAGCAGTATGACAGGGGGGAGCAATCAGCCCCAGCATTTT
TRBD2	-	TRBV7-9	TRBJ2-3	CASSFTGGRARDTQYF	TGTGCCAGCAGCTTCACAGGCGGGAGGGCCCGGGATACGCAGTATTTT
TRBD1	-	TRBV15	TRBJ2-7	CAVGQGTYEQYF	TGTGCCGTCGGACAGGGGACTTACGAGCAGTACTTC
-	-	TRBV28	TRBJ2-5	CASLEAGRGVPYQETQYF	TGTGCCAGCTTAGAGGCAGGGAGGGGGGTTCCGTACCAAGAGACCCAGTACTTC
TRBD2	-	TRBV28	TRBJ2-1	CASSLTSGAYNEQFF	TGTGCCAGCAGTTTAACTAGCGGAGCCTACAATGAGCAGTTCTTC
-	-	TRBV19	TRBJ2-2	CASSIIPESGELFF	TGTGCCAGTAGTATAATACCGGAGTCCGGGGAGCTGTTTTTT
TRBD2	-	TRBV7-8	TRBJ2-3	CASSLGPAGVSDTQYF	TGTGCCAGCAGCTTGGGGCCAGCGGGAGTTTCAGATACGCAGTATTTT
-	-	TRBV5-8	TRBJ1-3	CASSYQGGNTIYF	TGTGCCAGCAGCTACCAGGGTGGAAACACCATATATTTT
TRBD1	-	TRBV5-1	TRBJ2-3	CASSLEGAFTDTQYF	TGCGCCAGCAGCTTGGAGGGGGCCTTCACAGATACGCAGTATTTT
TRBD2	-	TRBV2	TRBJ2-1	CASCWTSPSGNEQFF	TGTGCCAGCTGCTGGACTAGCCCCTCGGGGAATGAGCAGTTCTTC
-	-	TRBV5-1	TRBJ2-1	CASSLPSGSYNEQFF	TGCGCCAGCAGCTTACCGAGCGGCAGCTACAATGAGCAGTTCTTC
-	-	TRBV4-3	TRBJ2-1	CASSQGGLQGNEQFF	TGCGCCAGCAGCCAAGGTGGTCTACAGGGCAATGAGCAGTTCTTC
-	few	TRBV6-4	TRBJ2-3	CASSGSGDTQYF	TGTGCCAGCAGTGGCTCCGGAGATACGCAGTATTTT
-	-	TRBV28	TRBJ1-1	CASRPAGASEAFF	TGTGCCAGCAGGCCGGCAGGGGCTTCTGAAGCTTTCTTT
-	-	TRBV14	TRBJ2-1	CASSRGGSYNEQFF	TGTGCCAGCAGCCGGGGAGGTTCCTACAATGAGCAGTTCTTC
-	-	TRBV7-6	TRBJ2-6	CASSSQGLGANVLTF	TGTGCCAGCAGCTCGCAGGGTCTGGGGGCCAACGTCCTGACTTTC